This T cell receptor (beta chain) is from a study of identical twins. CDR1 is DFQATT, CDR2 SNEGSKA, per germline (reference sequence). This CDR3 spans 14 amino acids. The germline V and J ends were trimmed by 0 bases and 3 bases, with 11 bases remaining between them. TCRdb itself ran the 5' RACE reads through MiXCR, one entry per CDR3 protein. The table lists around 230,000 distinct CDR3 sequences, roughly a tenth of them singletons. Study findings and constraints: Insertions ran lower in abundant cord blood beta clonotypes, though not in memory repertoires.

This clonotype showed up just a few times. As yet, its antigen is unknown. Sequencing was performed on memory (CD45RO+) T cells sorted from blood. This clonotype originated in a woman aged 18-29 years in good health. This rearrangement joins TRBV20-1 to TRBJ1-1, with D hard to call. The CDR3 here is CSARDPQRDTEAFF. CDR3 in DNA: TGCAGTGCTAGAGACCCCCAGAGGGACACTGAAGCTTTCTTT.